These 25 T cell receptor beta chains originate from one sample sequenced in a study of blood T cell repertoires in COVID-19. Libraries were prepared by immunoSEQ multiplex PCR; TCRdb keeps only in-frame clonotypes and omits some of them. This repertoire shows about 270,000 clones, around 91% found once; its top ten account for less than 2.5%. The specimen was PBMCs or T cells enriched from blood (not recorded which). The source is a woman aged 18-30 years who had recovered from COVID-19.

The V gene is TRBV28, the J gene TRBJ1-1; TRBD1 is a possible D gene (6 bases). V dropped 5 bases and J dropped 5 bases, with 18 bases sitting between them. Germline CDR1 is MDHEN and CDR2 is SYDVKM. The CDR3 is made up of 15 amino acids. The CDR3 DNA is TGTGCCAGCAGTCCCCCAATCACAGGGCGGACTGAAGCTTTCTTT. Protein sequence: CASSPPITGRTEAFF.

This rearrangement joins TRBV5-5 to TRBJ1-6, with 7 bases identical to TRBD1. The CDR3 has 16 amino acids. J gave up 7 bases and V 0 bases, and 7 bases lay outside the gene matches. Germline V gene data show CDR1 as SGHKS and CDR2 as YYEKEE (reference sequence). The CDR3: CASSLGQGTGNSPLHF. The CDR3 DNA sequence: TGTGCCAGCAGCTTGGGACAGGGCACCGGAAATTCACCCCTCCACTTT. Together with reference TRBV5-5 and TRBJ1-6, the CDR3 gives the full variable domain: DAGVTQSPTHLIKTRGQQVTLRCSPISGHKSVSWYQQVLGQGPQFIFQYYEKEERGRGNFPDRFSARQFPNYSSELNVNALLLGDSALYLCASSLGQGTGNSPLHFGNGTRLTVT.

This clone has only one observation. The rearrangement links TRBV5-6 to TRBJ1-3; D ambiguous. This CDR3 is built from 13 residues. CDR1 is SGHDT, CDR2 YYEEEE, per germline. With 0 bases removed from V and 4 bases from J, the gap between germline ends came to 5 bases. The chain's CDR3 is CASSLGAGNTIYF. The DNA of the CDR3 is TGTGCCAGCAGCTTGGGGGCAGGAAACACCATATATTTT. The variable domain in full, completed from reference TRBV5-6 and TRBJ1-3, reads DAGVTQSPTHLIKTRGQQVTLRCSPKSGHDTVSWYQQALGQGPQFIFQYYEEEERQRGNFPDRFSGHQFPNYSSELNVNALLLGDSALYLCASSLGAGNTIYFGEGSWLTVV.

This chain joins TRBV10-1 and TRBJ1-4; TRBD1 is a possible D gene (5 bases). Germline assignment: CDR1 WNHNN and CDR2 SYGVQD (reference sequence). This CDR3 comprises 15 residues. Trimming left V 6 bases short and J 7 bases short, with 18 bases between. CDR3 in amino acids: CASSERRGSAEKLFF. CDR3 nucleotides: TGCGCCAGCAGCGAAAGGCGGGGGTCGGCTGAAAAACTGTTTTTT.

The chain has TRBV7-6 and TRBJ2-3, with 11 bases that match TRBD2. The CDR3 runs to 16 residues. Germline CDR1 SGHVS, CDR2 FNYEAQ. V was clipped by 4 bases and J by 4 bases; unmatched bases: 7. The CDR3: CASSSPTSGASDTQYF. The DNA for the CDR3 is TGTGCCAGCAGCTCTCCGACTAGCGGGGCCTCAGATACGCAGTATTTT.

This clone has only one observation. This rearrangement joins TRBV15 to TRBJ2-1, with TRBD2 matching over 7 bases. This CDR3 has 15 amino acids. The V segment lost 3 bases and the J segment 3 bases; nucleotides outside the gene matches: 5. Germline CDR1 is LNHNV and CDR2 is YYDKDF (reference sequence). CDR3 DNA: TGTGCCACCAGCAGCCCCGGGACTAACTACAATGAGCAGTTCTTC. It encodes CATSSPGTNYNEQFF.

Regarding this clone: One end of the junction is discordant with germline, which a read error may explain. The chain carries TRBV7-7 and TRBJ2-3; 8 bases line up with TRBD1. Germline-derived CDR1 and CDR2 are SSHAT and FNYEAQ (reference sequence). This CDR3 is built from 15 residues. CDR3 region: CASSTGTGSTDTQYF. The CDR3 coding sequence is TGTGCTAGCAGCACCGGGACAGGTAGCACAGATACGCAGTATTTT.

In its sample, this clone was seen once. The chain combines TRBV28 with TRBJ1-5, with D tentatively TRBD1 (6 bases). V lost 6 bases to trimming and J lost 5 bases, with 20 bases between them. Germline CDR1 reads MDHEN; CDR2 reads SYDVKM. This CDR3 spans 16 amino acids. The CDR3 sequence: CASSLGGLGLHQPQHF. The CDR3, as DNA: TGTGCCAGCAGCCTGGGGGGGCTGGGGCTCCATCAGCCCCAGCATTTT.

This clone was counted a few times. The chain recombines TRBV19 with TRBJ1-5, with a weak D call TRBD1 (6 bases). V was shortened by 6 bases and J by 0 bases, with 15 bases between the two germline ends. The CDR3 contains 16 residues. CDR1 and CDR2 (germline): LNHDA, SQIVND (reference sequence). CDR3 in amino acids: CASRQGRVGSNQPQHF. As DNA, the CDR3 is TGTGCCAGTAGACAGGGAAGGGTGGGTAGCAATCAGCCCCAGCATTTT.

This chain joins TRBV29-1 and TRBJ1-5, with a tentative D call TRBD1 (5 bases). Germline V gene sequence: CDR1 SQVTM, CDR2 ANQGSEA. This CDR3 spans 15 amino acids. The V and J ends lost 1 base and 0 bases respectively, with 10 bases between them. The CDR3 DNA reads TGCAGCGTTGAAGTCTCAGGGTATAGCAATCAGCCCCAGCATTTT. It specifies CSVEVSGYSNQPQHF.

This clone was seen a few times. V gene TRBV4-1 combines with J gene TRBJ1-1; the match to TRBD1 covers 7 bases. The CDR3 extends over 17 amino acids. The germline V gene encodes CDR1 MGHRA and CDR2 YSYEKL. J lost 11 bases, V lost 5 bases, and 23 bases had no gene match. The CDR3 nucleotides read TGCGCCAGCAGCGGACCAAGAGTTCCAGGGGGTCATGACGGGGCTTTCTTT. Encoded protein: CASSGPRVPGGHDGAFF.

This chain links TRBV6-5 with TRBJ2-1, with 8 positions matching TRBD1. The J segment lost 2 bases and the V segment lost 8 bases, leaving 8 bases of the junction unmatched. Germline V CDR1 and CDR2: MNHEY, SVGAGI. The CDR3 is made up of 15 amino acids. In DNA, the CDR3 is TGTGCCAGCGGCAGAGACAGGGGCCCCTACAATGAGCAGTTCTTC. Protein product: CASGRDRGPYNEQFF.

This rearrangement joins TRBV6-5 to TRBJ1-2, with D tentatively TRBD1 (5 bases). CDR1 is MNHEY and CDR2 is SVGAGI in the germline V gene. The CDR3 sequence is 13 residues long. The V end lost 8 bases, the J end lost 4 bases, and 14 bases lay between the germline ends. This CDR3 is CASLQGIGYGYTF. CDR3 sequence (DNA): TGTGCCAGCCTTCAGGGTATCGGCTATGGCTACACCTTC.

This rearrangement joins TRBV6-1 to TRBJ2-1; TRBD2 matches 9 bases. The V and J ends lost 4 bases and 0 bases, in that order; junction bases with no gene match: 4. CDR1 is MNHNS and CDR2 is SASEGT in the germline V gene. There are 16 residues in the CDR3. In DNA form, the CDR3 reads TGTGCCAGCAGTGGGCTAGCGGGGAACTCCTACAATGAGCAGTTCTTC. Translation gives CASSGLAGNSYNEQFF.

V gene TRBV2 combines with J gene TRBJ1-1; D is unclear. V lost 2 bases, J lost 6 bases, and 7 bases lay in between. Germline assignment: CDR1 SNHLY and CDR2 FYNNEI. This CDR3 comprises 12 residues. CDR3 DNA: TGTGCCAGCAGTGAATCCCTCCCTGAAGCTTTCTTT. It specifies CASSESLPEAFF.

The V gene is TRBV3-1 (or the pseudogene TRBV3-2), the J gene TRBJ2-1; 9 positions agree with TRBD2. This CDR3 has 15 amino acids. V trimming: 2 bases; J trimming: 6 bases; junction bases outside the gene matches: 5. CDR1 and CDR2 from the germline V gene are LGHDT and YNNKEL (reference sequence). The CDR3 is CASSQLAGTSNEQFF. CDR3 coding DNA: TGTGCCAGCAGCCAACTAGCGGGGACCTCCAATGAGCAGTTCTTC.

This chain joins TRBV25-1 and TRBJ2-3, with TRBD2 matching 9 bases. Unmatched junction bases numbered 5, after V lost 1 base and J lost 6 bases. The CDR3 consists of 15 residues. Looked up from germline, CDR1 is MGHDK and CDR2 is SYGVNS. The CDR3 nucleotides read TGTGCCAGCAGTGAATTAGCGGGGGTTGGGGATACGCAGTATTTT. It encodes CASSELAGVGDTQYF.

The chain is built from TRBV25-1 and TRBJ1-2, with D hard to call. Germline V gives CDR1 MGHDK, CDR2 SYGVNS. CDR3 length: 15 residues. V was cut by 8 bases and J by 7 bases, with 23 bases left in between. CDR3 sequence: CASPHMRARIGGYTF. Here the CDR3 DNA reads TGTGCCAGCCCCCATATGAGGGCGCGGATAGGTGGCTACACCTTC.

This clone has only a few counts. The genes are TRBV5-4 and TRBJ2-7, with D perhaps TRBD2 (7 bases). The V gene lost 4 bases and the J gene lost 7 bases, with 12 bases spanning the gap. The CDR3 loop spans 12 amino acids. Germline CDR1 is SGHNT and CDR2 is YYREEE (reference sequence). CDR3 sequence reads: CASSTGTTEQYF. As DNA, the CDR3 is TGTGCCAGCAGCACAGGGACTACAGAGCAGTACTTC.

The CDR3 region is CASSVLRGEIAKNIQYF. CDR3 DNA: TGTGCCAGCAGCGTCTTGCGGGGGGAAATAGCCAAAAACATTCAGTACTTC. V gene TRBV11-2 combines with J gene TRBJ2-4, with 8 bases that match TRBD2. The CDR3 consists of 17 residues. The germline gives CDR1 SGHAT, CDR2 FQNNGV. Trimming took 5 bases from V and 0 from J; bases not matched to a gene: 9.

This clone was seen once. Here the CDR3 DNA reads TGTGCCAGCAGGGACATACTGAACACCGGGGAGCTGTTTTTT. It translates to CASRDILNTGELFF. This sequence joins TRBV2 and TRBJ2-2, with D possibly TRBD1 on 5 matching bases. Trimming took off 6 bases at V and 1 base at J, with 9 bases between the two ends. Germline loops: CDR1 SNHLY, CDR2 FYNNEI. The CDR3 is 14 amino acids.

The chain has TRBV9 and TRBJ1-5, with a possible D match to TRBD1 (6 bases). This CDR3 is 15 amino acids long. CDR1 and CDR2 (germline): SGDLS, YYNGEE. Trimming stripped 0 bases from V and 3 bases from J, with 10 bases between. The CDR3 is CASSVGAGVNQPQHF. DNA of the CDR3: TGTGCCAGCAGCGTAGGTGCAGGGGTCAATCAGCCCCAGCATTTT.

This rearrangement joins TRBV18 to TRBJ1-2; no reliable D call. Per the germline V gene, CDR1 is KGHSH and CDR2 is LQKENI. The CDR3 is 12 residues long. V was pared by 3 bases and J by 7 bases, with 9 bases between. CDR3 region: CASSPEEGGYTF. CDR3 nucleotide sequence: TGTGCCAGCTCACCGGAGGAAGGTGGCTACACCTTC.

CDR3 amino acids: CASSLSGGLAKNIQYF. The CDR3 region has the DNA TGTGCCAGCAGCTTAAGCGGCGGCCTAGCCAAAAACATTCAGTACTTC. The chain recombines TRBV7-8 with TRBJ2-4, with D maybe TRBD2 (5 bases). The CDR3 is 16 residues long. The V end was cut by 2 bases, the J end by 0 bases, with 11 bases between. The germline CDR1 and CDR2 sequences are SGHVS and FQNEAQ.

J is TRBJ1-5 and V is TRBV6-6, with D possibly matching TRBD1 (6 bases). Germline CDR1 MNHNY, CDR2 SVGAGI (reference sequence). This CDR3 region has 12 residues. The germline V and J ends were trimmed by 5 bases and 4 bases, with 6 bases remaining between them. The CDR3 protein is CASSRGNQPQHF. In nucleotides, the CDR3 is TGTGCCAGCAGTAGGGGGAATCAGCCCCAGCATTTT.